This passage covers 10 T cell receptor beta chains from one sample sequenced in a study of cytotoxic CD8 clonotypes in ibrutinib-treated CLL. Using immunoSEQ multiplex PCR, the repertoire was profiled, and TCRdb retains in-frame clones only, with some absent. The sample holds about 120,000 clones, roughly 57% seen once. The sequencing here drew on PBMCs, taken after 24 months of ibrutinib treatment. The origin of the receptors is a human donor with chronic lymphocytic leukemia.

This clone was observed once. The V call is TRBV5-1, the J call TRBJ1-2, with D unresolved. Trimming stripped 4 bases from V and 0 bases from J, with 10 bases between. Germline V gene lookup returns CDR1 SGHRS and CDR2 YFSETQ. The CDR3 runs 14 residues. In nucleotides, the CDR3 is TGCGCCAGCAGCGGCGGGGAGGCTAACTATGGCTACACCTTC. Translated, it gives CASSGGEANYGYTF.

The gene calls are TRBV9 and TRBJ1-5; tentative D call: TRBD1 (5 bases). The CDR3 runs to 13 residues. The V end lost 2 bases, the J end lost 6 bases, and 9 bases lay between the germline ends. The germline V gene has CDR1 SGDLS and CDR2 YYNGEE. This CDR3 reads CASSVGDGQPQHF. The CDR3 DNA reads as TGTGCCAGCAGCGTGGGGGATGGTCAGCCCCAGCATTTT. The full variable domain, with the rest looked up from reference TRBV9 and TRBJ1-5, is DSGVTQTPKHLITATGQRVTLRCSPRSGDLSVYWYQQSLDQGLQFLIQYYNGEERAKGNILERFSAQQFPDLHSELNLSSLELGDSALYFCASSVGDGQPQHFGDGTRLSIL.

J is TRBJ1-2 and V is TRBV9; D gene unclear. The germline V and J ends were trimmed by 0 bases and 4 bases, with 10 bases remaining between them. There are 14 residues in the CDR3. Germline V gene sequence: CDR1 SGDLS, CDR2 YYNGEE. CDR3 nucleotides: TGTGCCAGCAGCGTAGGGGCGGGATCCTATGGCTACACCTTC. It yields the protein CASSVGAGSYGYTF.

This sequence joins TRBV6-6 and TRBJ1-2; 7 bases align to TRBD1. The V gene end was trimmed by 4 bases and the J gene end by 4 bases; junction bases not matched to a gene: 9. The CDR3 is made up of 15 amino acids. Per germline, CDR1 MNHNY and CDR2 SVGAGI (reference sequence). The CDR3 sequence: CASSSPLQGPYGYTF. The CDR3 bases are TGTGCCAGCAGTTCCCCCTTACAGGGGCCCTATGGCTACACCTTC.

The genes are TRBV27 and TRBJ1-4; weak D call: TRBD1 (6 bases). This CDR3 region has 15 residues. V lost 6 bases and J lost 10, with 21 bases in between. CDR1 MNHEY and CDR2 SMNVEV come from the germline V gene (reference sequence). The CDR3 is CASRPGRGEGGKLFF. CDR3 bases: TGTGCCAGCAGACCAGGAAGGGGGGAGGGTGGAAAACTGTTTTTT.

The chain is built from TRBV9 and TRBJ2-7; 11 bases align to TRBD1. After removal of 4 bases from V and 3 bases from J, the junction contained 6 bases not matched to a gene. The CDR3 runs 15 residues. Germline assignment: CDR1 SGDLS and CDR2 YYNGEE. CDR3 in amino acids: CASSPRTGGGYEQYF. The CDR3 DNA follows: TGTGCCAGCAGCCCCCGGACAGGGGGCGGCTACGAGCAGTACTTC.

The DNA of the CDR3 is TGTGCCAGCAGTAAGAGGTCCTATAATTCACCCCTCCACTTT. Protein sequence: CASSKRSYNSPLHF. The chain combines TRBV25-1 with TRBJ1-6; D is unresolved. CDR3 size: 14 residues. Trimming took off 5 bases at V and 1 base at J, with 6 bases between the two ends. Germline assignment: CDR1 MGHDK and CDR2 SYGVNS.

The chain employs TRBV5-1 and TRBJ2-7; no clear D. Germline CDR1 is SGHRS and CDR2 is YFSETQ. The CDR3 sequence is 14 residues long. V was clipped by 0 bases and J by 4 bases, with 11 bases between them. Written as DNA, the CDR3 is TGCGCCAGCAGCTTGGCCAGTGACGGGTACGAGCAGTACTTC. This translates into CASSLASDGYEQYF.

This clone was observed a few times. The chain is built from TRBV7-8 and TRBJ2-7; no clear D gene. The V end lost 9 bases, the J end lost 0 bases, and 15 bases lay between the germline ends. CDR3 length: 14 amino acids. Per germline, CDR1 SGHVS and CDR2 FQNEAQ. CDR3 loop: CASVSAAHSYEQYF. In DNA, the CDR3 is TGTGCCAGTGTCTCGGCAGCCCACTCCTACGAGCAGTACTTC.

This chain connects TRBV19 to TRBJ1-1, with D unresolved. Trimming cost V 6 bases and J 2 bases, with 16 bases left between them. This CDR3 has 15 amino acids. In germline, CDR1 is LNHDA, CDR2 SQIVND (reference sequence). CDR3 sequence: CASRPQSPTNTEAFF. The CDR3, as DNA: TGTGCCAGTAGGCCCCAATCGCCGACAAACACTGAAGCTTTCTTT.